The clone carrying this TCR beta chain was recorded at least ten times. What it binds is not known. J was trimmed by 5 bases and V by 4 bases; bases with no gene match: 14. CDR3 length: 17 amino acids. Germline values: CDR1 MNHNS, CDR2 SASEGT. The data were taken from a study of CD8+ T cells in alopecia areata. Study-wide results and limits: Scalp sample data also include resident alphabeta T cells from normal skin.

Separation by sorting yielded CD4+ and CD8+ T cells from PBMCs. It was cDNA, reverse transcribed from extracted RNA, that served as the sequencing template. Produced via immunoSEQ multiplex PCR; TCRdb's table is partial and in-frame only. The sample yields some 180,000 clones, about 56% seen once. This TCR derives from a human donor in good health. The J gene is TRBJ1-5, the V gene TRBV6-1, with 7 bases that match TRBD1. The sequenced sample consisted of CD8+ T cells sorted from blood. CDR3 nucleotide sequence: TGTGCCAGCAGTGTTGGGTCAGGGGGTTTATCCCATCAGCCCCAGCATTTT. It translates to CASSVGSGGLSHQPQHF.